These T cell receptor beta chains were read from a single sample in a study of T cell changes during pregnancy in multiple sclerosis. Assay: immunoSEQ multiplex PCR; the TCRdb copy retains only in-frame clones and omits some. The sample contains roughly 100,000 clones, around 90% of which appear only once. The sequencing used peripheral blood, collected before pregnancy. The source is a female donor with multiple sclerosis, enrolled in a pregnancy study. CDR3s include the opening cysteine and the closing phenylalanine or tryptophan.

>TRBV27|TRBJ1-6
CASKIGYNSPLHF
>TRBV6-5|TRBJ2-7
CASSPRAFYEQYF
>TRBV9|TRBJ2-3
CASSVGLAGTDTQYF
>TRBV2|TRBJ1-6
CASSRQGNLLYNSPLHF
>TRBV29-1|TRBJ1-3
CSIAFKASSGNTIYF
>TRBV6-6|TRBJ1-1
CASSSQGMNTEAFF
>TRBV28|TRBJ1-2
CASSLRPGHGYTF
>TRBV18|TRBJ2-7
CASSPGDRGYEQYF
>TRBV29-1|TRBJ1-2
CSVDARGTYGYTF
>TRBV19|TRBJ1-1
CASNFRDTEAFF
>TRBV5-8|TRBJ2-2
CASSLGLSVNTGELFF
>TRBV6-5|TRBJ2-7
CASSFSSGTSSYEQYF
>TRBV5-5|TRBJ1-1
CASSWTVNTEAFF
>TRBV9|TRBJ1-3
CASSQGGGSSGNTIYF
>TRBV6-1|TRBJ1-5
CASRTATGTYQPQHF
>TRBV5-4|TRBJ2-3
CASSTLDSFGTDTQYF
>TRBV19|TRBJ2-1
CASSTTFGGRADNEQFF
>TRBV19|TRBJ2-5
CASSIDYGRREETQYF
>TRBV19|TRBJ2-2
CASLRQGGSNTGELFF
>TRBV10-3|TRBJ1-6
CAISESSSSPLHF
>TRBV29-1|TRBJ2-1
CSVEKAGGSYNEQFF
>TRBV5-4|TRBJ2-3
CASSSGTSGRNTDTQYF
>TRBV7-9|TRBJ1-5
CASSLQGQPQHF
>TRBV19|TRBJ2-7
CASSMAGGLYEQYF
>TRBV4-2|TRBJ1-2
CASSLGLQGAQGYGYTF
>TRBV6-5|TRBJ2-7
CASKTGHYEQYF
>TRBV15|TRBJ1-1
CATNTGSRTEAFF
>TRBV2|TRBJ1-2
CASSDGTARLGYTF
>TRBV30|TRBJ2-7
CAWSLGQGANYEQYF
>TRBV6-1|TRBJ1-1
CASSWDRGTEAFF
>TRBV4-1|TRBJ2-1
CASSRLAGGAYNEQFF
>TRBV6-6|TRBJ1-2
CASSYSQGYGYTF
>TRBV5-4|TRBJ2-5
CASSLTSGRAWVQETQYF
>TRBV7-2|TRBJ2-5
CASSGSGVQETQYF
>TRBV11-3|TRBJ1-4
CASSSNPGTNEKLFF
>TRBV10-3|TRBJ1-3
CATGQLGNTIYF
>TRBV7-9|TRBJ1-4
CAHTRGSGEKLFF
>TRBV19|TRBJ1-2
CASSMDRGIYGYTF
>TRBV19|TRBJ2-6
CASSMDNSGANVLTF
>TRBV7-9|TRBJ1-1
CASTLNTPNTEAFF
>TRBV27|TRBJ2-2
CASSFLDQGGELFF
>TRBV5-4|TRBJ2-1
CASSPKAGGPSEQFF
>TRBV7-9|TRBJ2-1
CASSPPAGGPPDEQFF
>TRBV2|TRBJ2-1
CASSLAGAGGNEQFF
>TRBV4-1|TRBJ1-5
CASSPEQGARQPQHF
>TRBV4-1|TRBJ1-5
CASRPTGGNQPQHF
>TRBV5-8|TRBJ1-1
CASRYRGRTEAFF
>TRBV28|TRBJ1-5
CASSQISNQPQHF
>TRBV6-6|TRBJ2-7
CASSDRDSPGEQYF
>TRBV30|TRBJ1-2
CAWTRTGFSGGYTF
>TRBV7-7|TRBJ2-2
CASSPVGGELFF
>TRBV9|TRBJ2-2
CASSGRTGQMNTGELFF
>TRBV29-1|TRBJ2-7
CSVVGRSYEQYF